This TCR beta chain is from a study of T cell changes during pregnancy in multiple sclerosis. Only in-frame clones appear in the TCRdb table, and some are missing; sequencing was by immunoSEQ multiplex PCR. The sample lists fewer than 85,000 clones, 80% to 95% occurring once. The sequencing used peripheral blood, collected in the first trimester of pregnancy. This receptor was taken from a female donor in good health, enrolled as a control in a pregnancy study.

This CDR3 reads CASSEGRKNTGELFF. The CDR3 DNA sequence: TGTGCCAGCAGTGAGGGCAGGAAAAACACCGGGGAGCTGTTTTTT. The genes are TRBV2 and TRBJ2-2; no firm D call. Trimming stripped 3 bases from V and 2 bases from J, with 10 bases between. CDR1 is SNHLY and CDR2 is FYNNEI in the germline V gene. The CDR3 is 15 residues long.